This record covers a single T cell receptor (beta chain). Its antigen is not known. In germline, CDR1 is MNHEY, CDR2 SMNVEV (reference sequence). J gave up 4 bases and V 6 bases, and 5 bases lay outside the gene matches. The CDR3 covers 14 residues. Data came from immunoSEQ multiplex PCR; TCRdb stores just in-frame clones and leaves some out. This table holds roughly 120,000 clones, about 90% found once. This entry belongs to a study of cytomegalovirus exposure and HLA in healthy donors. Overall study findings and caveats: Among TCR sequences, most were rare, though some public TCRs appeared in many donors.

The TCR comes from a man aged 25 to 40 in good health and CMV-seronegative. This sequence joins TRBV27 and TRBJ1-2, with 10 bases identical to TRBD1. The specimen was PBMCs. The CDR3 reads CASSDRGLFYGYTF. The CDR3 DNA reads TGTGCCAGCAGCGACAGGGGGCTTTTCTATGGCTACACCTTC.